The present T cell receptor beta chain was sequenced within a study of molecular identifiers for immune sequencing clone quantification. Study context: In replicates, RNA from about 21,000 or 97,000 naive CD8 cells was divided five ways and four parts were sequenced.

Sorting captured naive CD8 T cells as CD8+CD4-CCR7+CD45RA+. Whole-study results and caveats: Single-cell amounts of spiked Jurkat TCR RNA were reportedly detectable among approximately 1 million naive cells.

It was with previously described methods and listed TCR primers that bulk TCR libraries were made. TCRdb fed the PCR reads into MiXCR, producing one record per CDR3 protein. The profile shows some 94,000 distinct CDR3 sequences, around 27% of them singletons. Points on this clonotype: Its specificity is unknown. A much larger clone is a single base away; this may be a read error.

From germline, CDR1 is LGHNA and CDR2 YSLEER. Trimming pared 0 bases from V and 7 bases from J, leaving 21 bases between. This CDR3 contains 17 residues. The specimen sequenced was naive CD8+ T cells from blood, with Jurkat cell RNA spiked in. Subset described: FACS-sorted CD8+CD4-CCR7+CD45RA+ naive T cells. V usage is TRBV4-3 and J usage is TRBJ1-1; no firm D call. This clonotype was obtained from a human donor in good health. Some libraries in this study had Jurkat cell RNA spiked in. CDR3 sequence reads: CASSQDPYGEQEVEAFF. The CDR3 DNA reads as TGCGCCAGCAGCCAAGATCCTTATGGCGAGCAAGAGGTTGAAGCTTTCTTT.